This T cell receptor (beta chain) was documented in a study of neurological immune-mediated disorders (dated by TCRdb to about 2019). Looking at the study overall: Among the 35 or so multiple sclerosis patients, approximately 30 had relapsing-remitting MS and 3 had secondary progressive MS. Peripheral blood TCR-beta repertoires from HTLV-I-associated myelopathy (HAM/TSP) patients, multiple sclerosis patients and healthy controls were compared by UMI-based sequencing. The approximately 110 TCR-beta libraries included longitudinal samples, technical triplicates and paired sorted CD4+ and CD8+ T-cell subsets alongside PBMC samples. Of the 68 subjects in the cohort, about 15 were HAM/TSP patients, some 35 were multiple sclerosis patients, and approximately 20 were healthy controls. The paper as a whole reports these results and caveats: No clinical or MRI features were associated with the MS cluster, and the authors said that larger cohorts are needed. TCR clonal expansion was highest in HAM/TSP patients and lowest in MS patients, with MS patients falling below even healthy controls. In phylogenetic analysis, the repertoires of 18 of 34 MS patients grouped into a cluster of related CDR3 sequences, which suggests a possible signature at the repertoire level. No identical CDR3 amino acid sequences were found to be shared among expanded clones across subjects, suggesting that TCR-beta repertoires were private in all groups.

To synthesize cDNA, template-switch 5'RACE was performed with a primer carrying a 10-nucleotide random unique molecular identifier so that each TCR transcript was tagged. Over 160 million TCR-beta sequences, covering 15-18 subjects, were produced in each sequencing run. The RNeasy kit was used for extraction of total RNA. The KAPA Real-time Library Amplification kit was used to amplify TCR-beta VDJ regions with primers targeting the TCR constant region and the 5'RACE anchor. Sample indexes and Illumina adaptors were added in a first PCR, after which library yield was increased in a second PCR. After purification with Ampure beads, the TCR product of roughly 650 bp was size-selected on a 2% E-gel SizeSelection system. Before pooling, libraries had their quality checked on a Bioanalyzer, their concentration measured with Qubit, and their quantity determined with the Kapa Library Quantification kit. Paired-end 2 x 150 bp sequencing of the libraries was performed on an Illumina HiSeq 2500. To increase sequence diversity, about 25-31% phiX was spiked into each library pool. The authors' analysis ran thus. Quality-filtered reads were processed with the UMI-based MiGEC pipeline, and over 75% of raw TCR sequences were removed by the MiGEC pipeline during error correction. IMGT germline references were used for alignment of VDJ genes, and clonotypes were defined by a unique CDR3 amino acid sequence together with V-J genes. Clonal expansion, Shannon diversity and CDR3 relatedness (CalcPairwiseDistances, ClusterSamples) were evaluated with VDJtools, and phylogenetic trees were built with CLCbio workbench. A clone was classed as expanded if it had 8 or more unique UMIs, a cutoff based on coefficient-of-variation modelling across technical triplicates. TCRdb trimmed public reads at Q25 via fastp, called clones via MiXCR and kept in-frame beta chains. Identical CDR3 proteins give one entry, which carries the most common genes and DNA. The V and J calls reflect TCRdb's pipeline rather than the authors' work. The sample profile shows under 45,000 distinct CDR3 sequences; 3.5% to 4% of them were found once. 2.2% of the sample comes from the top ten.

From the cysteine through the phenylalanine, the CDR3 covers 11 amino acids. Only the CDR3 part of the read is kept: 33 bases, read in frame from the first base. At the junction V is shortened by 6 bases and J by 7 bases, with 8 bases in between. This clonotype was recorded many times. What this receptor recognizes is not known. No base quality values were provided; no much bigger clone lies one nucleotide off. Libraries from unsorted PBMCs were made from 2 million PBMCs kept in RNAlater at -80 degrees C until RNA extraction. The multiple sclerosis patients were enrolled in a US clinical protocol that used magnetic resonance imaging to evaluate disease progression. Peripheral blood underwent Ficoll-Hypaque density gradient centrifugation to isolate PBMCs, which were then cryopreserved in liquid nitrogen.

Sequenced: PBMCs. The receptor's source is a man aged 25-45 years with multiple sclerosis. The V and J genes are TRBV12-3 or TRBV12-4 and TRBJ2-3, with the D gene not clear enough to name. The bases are TGTGCCAGCAGCCGAGGTAATACGCAGTATTTT. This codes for CASSRGNTQYF.